The 26 T cell receptor beta chains below come from one sample, sequenced in a study of beta chain features in type 1 diabetes. Whole-study results and caveats: In all four CD4+ subsets, TCRB CDR3 length was significantly, moderately reduced in type 1 diabetes.

The whole isolated RNA underwent reverse transcription, so sequencing captured expressed TCRB transcripts. Assay: immunoSEQ multiplex PCR; the TCRdb copy retains only in-frame clones and omits some. The sample gives around 360,000 clones, 10% to 15% of which show up once; around 0.01% is in the top ten. The antigens for these receptors are not known. Sequenced input: naive CD4+ T cells from blood. Every receptor here comes from a woman in her late teens or twenties with type 1 diabetes.

As to this clone: This specimen includes other DNA sequences encoding the same CDR3. This sequence joins TRBV7-9 and TRBJ2-1, with D perhaps TRBD2 (6 bases). The length of the CDR3 is 12 residues. The germline gives CDR1 SEHNR, CDR2 FQNEAQ (reference sequence). Trimming left V 5 bases short and J 6 bases short, with 8 bases between. The CDR3 DNA reads as TGTGCCAGCAGCCGGAGGGGCAATGAGCAGTTCTTC. Its protein is CASSRRGNEQFF.

The rearrangement uses TRBV28 and TRBJ2-5; TRBD1 agrees at 7 bases. The CDR3 covers 13 residues. CDR1 MDHEN and CDR2 SYDVKM come from the germline V gene. The trim removed 5 bases at V and 5 bases at J, leaving 5 bases unmatched. The CDR3 sequence: CASSTTGPETQYF. The CDR3 coding sequence is TGTGCCAGCAGTACGACAGGGCCGGAGACCCAGTACTTC.

This clone was detected a few times. The chain combines TRBV13 with TRBJ2-7, with 7 bases that match TRBD1. CDR1 and CDR2 from the germline V gene are PRHDT and FYEKMQ (reference sequence). The CDR3 has 15 residues. Trimming cost V 4 bases and J 5 bases; bases outside gene matches: 11. CDR3 coding DNA: TGTGCCAGCAGCTCGGACAGGCCGGCCGCGCACGAGCAGTACTTC. This gives the protein CASSSDRPAAHEQYF.

The rearrangement joins TRBV30 to TRBJ1-5; a weak D match, TRBD1 (6 bases). Deletions cut 4 bases from V and 3 bases from J, with 10 bases between. From germline, CDR1 is GTSNPN and CDR2 SVGIG (reference sequence). The CDR3 is 13 residues long. In DNA form, the CDR3 reads TGTGCCTGGACCAGGGGATCCAATCAGCCCCAGCATTTT. Encoded protein: CAWTRGSNQPQHF.

This clone was detected a few times. This chain links TRBV12-5 with TRBJ2-7; the match to TRBD1 covers 9 bases. CDR3 length: 13 amino acids. The trim removed 1 base at V and 5 bases at J, leaving 0 bases unmatched. Germline V CDR1 and CDR2: LGHNT, FRNRAP. The CDR3 is CASGLGTGDEQYF. The DNA of the CDR3 is TGTGCTAGTGGTTTGGGGACAGGGGACGAGCAGTACTTC.

The rearrangement joins TRBV2 to TRBJ2-7; no clear D. CDR3 length: 11 amino acids. CDR1 is SNHLY, CDR2 FYNNEI, per germline. V was clipped by 6 bases and J by 8 bases, with 11 bases between them. CDR3 residues: CASRIQAKQYF. CDR3 DNA sequence: TGTGCCAGCAGGATCCAGGCTAAGCAGTACTTC.

This chain connects TRBV5-1 to TRBJ2-6, with a weak D call TRBD1 (5 bases). The germline V gene has CDR1 SGHRS and CDR2 YFSETQ. The CDR3 is 17 residues long. V was clipped by 3 bases and J by 0 bases, with 13 bases between them. CDR3 nucleotides: TGCGCCAGCAGCTACGGACACCTTAACTCTGGGGCCAACGTCCTGACTTTC. Its protein is CASSYGHLNSGANVLTF.

This clone was picked up a small number of times. The chain uses TRBV4-3 and TRBJ2-7; 7 bases line up with TRBD2. The CDR3 has 14 amino acids. The V gene end was trimmed by 3 bases and the J gene end by 4 bases; junction bases not matched to a gene: 6. The germline V gene has CDR1 LGHNA and CDR2 YSLEER. In DNA, the CDR3 is TGCGCCAGCAGCCAGAGGGAGGGGTGGTACGAGCAGTACTTC. Its translation is CASSQREGWYEQYF.

In its sample, this clone was seen a few times. The rearrangement links TRBV7-2 to TRBJ2-3; tentative D call: TRBD2 (6 bases). Germline V gene sequence: CDR1 SGHTA, CDR2 FQGNSA. V lost 7 bases and J lost 0, with 17 bases in between. The CDR3 has 16 amino acids. Written as DNA, the CDR3 is TGTGCCAGCACCCCCTCGGGCGGGGTTAGCACAGATACGCAGTATTTT. Protein product: CASTPSGGVSTDTQYF.

The V and J genes are TRBV5-6 and TRBJ1-5; no definite D call. This CDR3 has 15 residues. Germline assignment: CDR1 SGHDT and CDR2 YYEEEE. Trimming pared 1 base from V and 4 bases from J, leaving 12 bases between. CDR3 in DNA: TGTGCCAGCAGCTTGAGGTTCTCCGGGAATCAGCCCCAGCATTTT. Translation: CASSLRFSGNQPQHF. Combining the CDR3 with reference TRBV5-6 and TRBJ1-5 gives the whole variable domain DAGVTQSPTHLIKTRGQQVTLRCSPKSGHDTVSWYQQALGQGPQFIFQYYEEEERQRGNFPDRFSGHQFPNYSSELNVNALLLGDSALYLCASSLRFSGNQPQHFGDGTRLSIL.

V gene TRBV7-9 combines with J gene TRBJ1-4; the D is unclear. The germline V gene encodes CDR1 SEHNR and CDR2 FQNEAQ (reference sequence). CDR3 size: 14 residues. Trimming stripped 6 bases from V and 0 bases from J, with 8 bases between. The CDR3 nucleotides are TGTGCCAGCAGACGGCTAGCAACTAATGAAAAACTGTTTTTT. Translating gives CASRRLATNEKLFF.

This sequence joins TRBV7-2 and TRBJ2-1, with D maybe TRBD1 (5 bases). CDR3 length equals 14 residues. Germline CDR1 and CDR2: SGHTA and FQGNSA. V was clipped by 3 bases and J by 2 bases, with 8 bases between them. CDR3 sequence reads: CASSLQGPYNEQFF. The CDR3 nucleotides are TGTGCCAGCAGCTTGCAGGGTCCCTACAATGAGCAGTTCTTC.

The sample holds a few counts of this clone. This chain joins TRBV7-9 and TRBJ2-1; TRBD2 is a possible D gene (6 bases). The CDR3 sequence is 15 residues long. Germline V gives CDR1 SEHNR, CDR2 FQNEAQ (reference sequence). The ends were cut back, 7 bases at V and 4 bases at J, with 17 bases in the middle. The CDR3 sequence is CASIPSGASYNEQFF. As DNA, the CDR3 is TGTGCCAGCATCCCGTCGGGAGCCTCGTACAATGAGCAGTTCTTC.

This chain joins TRBV7-8 and TRBJ2-7; tentatively, D is TRBD1 (6 bases). Germline V CDR1 and CDR2: SGHVS, FQNEAQ. This CDR3 is built from 15 residues. V was shortened by 5 bases and J by 6 bases, with 20 bases between the two germline ends. The CDR3 bases are TGTGCCAGCAGCCTCGGTGGACAGTGGTTCGCCGAGCAGTACTTC. Translated, it gives CASSLGGQWFAEQYF. Looking up the rest from reference TRBV7-8 and TRBJ2-7 gives the full variable domain: GAGVSQSPRYKVAKRGQDVALRCDPISGHVSLFWYQQALGQGPEFLTYFQNEAQLDKSGLPSDRFFAERPEGSVSTLKIQRTQQEDSAVYLCASSLGGQWFAEQYFGPGTRLTVT.

This rearrangement joins TRBV28 to TRBJ2-4, with D possibly being TRBD1 (5 bases). Trimming shortened V by 5 bases and J by 0 bases, and 14 bases separated the two germline ends. The CDR3 sequence is 16 residues long. Germline V gene lookup returns CDR1 MDHEN and CDR2 SYDVKM. The DNA for the CDR3 is TGTGCCAGCAGTGGGATGACAGATCTAGCCAAAAACATTCAGTACTTC. It is translated as CASSGMTDLAKNIQYF. The whole variable domain, filled in from reference TRBV28 and TRBJ2-4, reads DVKVTQSSRYLVKRTGEKVFLECVQDMDHENMFWYRQDPGLGLRLIYFSYDVKMKEKGDIPEGYSVSREKKERFSLILESASTNQTSMYLCASSGMTDLAKNIQYFGAGTRLSVL.

The chain carries TRBV28 and TRBJ2-5, with 13 positions matching TRBD2. The V segment lost 4 bases and the J segment 5 bases; nucleotides outside the gene matches: 7. CDR1 is MDHEN, CDR2 SYDVKM, per germline. The CDR3 is 16 residues long. CDR3 bases: TGTGCCAGCAGTTCCGGCACTAGCGGGAGGGGGGAGACCCAGTACTTC. As protein: CASSSGTSGRGETQYF.

This clone showed up just a few times. This chain uses TRBV15 with TRBJ1-2; D remains ambiguous. Germline V lookup: CDR1 LNHNV, CDR2 YYDKDF (reference sequence). The CDR3 is 16 residues long. The V end lost 0 bases, the J end lost 0 bases, and 11 bases lay between the germline ends. The CDR3 sequence: CATSRDHPKPNYGYTF. The CDR3 DNA reads TGTGCCACCAGCAGAGATCACCCCAAGCCTAACTATGGCTACACCTTC.

The chain recombines TRBV19 with TRBJ2-3; a weak D match, TRBD2 (6 bases). Germline V gene lookup returns CDR1 LNHDA and CDR2 SQIVND (reference sequence). V was trimmed by 10 bases and J by 2 bases, leaving 19 bases between them. The CDR3 covers 15 residues. The CDR3 is CATGSGRTLTDTQYF. CDR3 in DNA: TGTGCCACCGGTTCCGGGAGAACGCTCACAGATACGCAGTATTTT.

The gene calls are TRBV5-4 and TRBJ2-6, with 9 bases lining up with TRBD1. V shed 3 bases, J shed 4 bases, and the junction held 5 bases outside the gene matches. Germline lookup yields CDR1 SGHNT and CDR2 YYREEE (reference sequence). CDR3 length: 16 residues. The CDR3 region has the DNA TGTGCCAGCAGCTCAACAGGGGGCCTCGGGGCCAACGTCCTGACTTTC. Its translation: CASSSTGGLGANVLTF.

The chain links TRBV7-2 to TRBJ2-1, with D possibly matching TRBD2 (6 bases). The V gene's germline CDR1 is SGHTA and CDR2 FQGNSA. The CDR3 is made up of 14 amino acids. The germline V and J ends were trimmed by 1 base and 6 bases, with 10 bases remaining between them. As DNA, the CDR3 is TGTGCCAGCAGCTTAGGGCAGGGAGGCAATGAGCAGTTCTTC. Translating gives CASSLGQGGNEQFF.

The rearrangement joins TRBV29-1 to TRBJ1-2; no clear D gene. Between the trimmed V and J ends, which lost 3 bases and 3 bases, there was a span of 11 bases. Germline V gene sequence: CDR1 SQVTM, CDR2 ANQGSEA. This CDR3 contains 13 residues. CDR3 bases: TGCAGCGTTGATGACGACGGAGACTATGGCTACACCTTC. It is translated as CSVDDDGDYGYTF.

The rearrangement links TRBV5-1 to TRBJ2-3, with a tentative D call TRBD2 (5 bases). This CDR3 is 15 amino acids long. The V gene's germline CDR1 is SGHRS and CDR2 YFSETQ. V was pared by 3 bases and J by 2 bases, with 13 bases between. In nucleotides, the CDR3 is TGCGCCAGCAGCTCCCGGGGTCTGCACACAGATACGCAGTATTTT. Its translation is CASSSRGLHTDTQYF.

This clone was seen more than once but under ten times. The J gene is TRBJ2-7, the V gene TRBV11-3; D perhaps matches TRBD2 (6 bases). The CDR3 consists of 13 residues. V was pared by 4 bases and J by 5 bases, with 12 bases between. Germline-derived CDR1 and CDR2 are SGHNT and YENEEA. This CDR3 reads CASSWGRSNEQYF. Written as DNA, the CDR3 is TGTGCCAGCAGCTGGGGGAGGTCTAACGAGCAGTACTTC.

In this sample, this clone turned up a few times. The rearrangement links TRBV6-5 to TRBJ2-2, with TRBD2 matching over 13 bases. This CDR3 has 15 residues. The germline CDR1 and CDR2 sequences are MNHEY and SVGAGI. Unmatched junction bases numbered 7, after V lost 10 bases and J lost 5 bases. The CDR3 sequence is CATKPGLAGTGELFF. Written as DNA, the CDR3 is TGTGCCACCAAACCGGGACTAGCGGGGACCGGGGAGCTGTTTTTT.

V usage is TRBV7-9 and J usage is TRBJ2-2; 12 bases line up with TRBD1. The CDR3 loop spans 16 amino acids. Germline V gene lookup returns CDR1 SEHNR and CDR2 FQNEAQ (reference sequence). With 3 bases clipped from V and 6 bases from J, the junction kept 5 bases outside the gene matches. The CDR3 region has the DNA TGTGCCAGCAGCTTCCCGGGACAGGGGGCTCCCGGGGAGCTGTTTTTT. Residues: CASSFPGQGAPGELFF.

This clone was seen only a few times. The CDR3 DNA follows: TGCGCCAGCAGCCAAGACTTTCAGGGGCACACTGAAGCTTTCTTT. The encoded protein is CASSQDFQGHTEAFF. The chain uses TRBV4-3 and TRBJ1-1; D possibly corresponds to TRBD1 (6 bases). This CDR3 spans 15 amino acids. Trimming removed 0 bases from V and 3 bases from J, with 11 bases in between. Per the germline V gene, CDR1 is LGHNA and CDR2 is YSLEER.